This T cell receptor beta chain was sequenced in a study of CD8 T cells in Susac syndrome. Turning to the study itself: Treatment status at blood draw for the Susac syndrome patients was therapy-naive, corticosteroids, or intravenous immunoglobulin alone.

CDR3 length: 15 residues. Germline CDR1 KGHSH, CDR2 LQKENI. V dropped 6 bases and J dropped 1 base, with 15 bases sitting between them. A quantity of roughly 0.5 to 1 ug RNA underwent reverse transcription using random hexamers. A single record per CDR3 protein comes from TCRdb applying MiXCR to the immunoSEQ multiplex PCR reads. The sample lists about 150,000 distinct CDR3 sequences, approximately 95% occurring once. Study-level points and caveats: The CD4+ T cell repertoires in Susac syndrome were not clonally expanded.

A word on this clonotype: What it binds is unknown.

This sequence was found in a human donor with Susac syndrome. The genes are TRBV18 and TRBJ1-2; D possibly corresponds to TRBD1 (6 bases). Sequencing used CD4+ T cells from PBMCs. CDR3 sequence (DNA): TGTGCCAGCTCTAGAAAGGAGGGGGATAACTATGGCTACACCTTC. Its translation is CASSRKEGDNYGYTF.